This TCR beta chain was observed in a study of blood T cell repertoires in COVID-19. For the study at large: The analysed material was cDNA or gDNA that came from T cells, B-cell-depleted T cells, or PBMCs.

Sequencing was performed with immunoSEQ multiplex PCR; in TCRdb, only in-frame clones are kept and a portion is missing. The sample records roughly 320,000 clones, under 90% being singletons. Recovered status in Cohort 3 required two negative PCRs, clearance, or symptom resolution. V dropped 0 bases and J dropped 7; count of bases not matched to a gene: 6. Per the germline V gene, CDR1 is MNHEY and CDR2 is SVGAGI. The CDR3 has 16 amino acids. J is TRBJ2-3 and V is TRBV6-5; TRBD1 agrees at 11 bases. The source material was PBMCs or T cells enriched from blood (not recorded which). The origin of this receptor is a man aged 25-45 years who had recovered from COVID-19. The CDR3, as DNA: TGTGCCAGCAGTTACTCGGGGACAGGGGGTAGGAATACGCAGTATTTT. Its translation: CASSYSGTGGRNTQYF.